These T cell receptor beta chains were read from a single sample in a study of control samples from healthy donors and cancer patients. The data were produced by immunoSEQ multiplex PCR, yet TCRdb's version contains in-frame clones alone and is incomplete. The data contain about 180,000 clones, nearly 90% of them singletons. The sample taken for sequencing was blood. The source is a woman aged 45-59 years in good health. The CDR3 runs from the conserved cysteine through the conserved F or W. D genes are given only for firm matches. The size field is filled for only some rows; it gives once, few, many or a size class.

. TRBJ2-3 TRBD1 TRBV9 CASSAGTVRNTQYF TGTGCCAGCAGCGCGGGGACAGTCCGAAATACGCAGTATTTT
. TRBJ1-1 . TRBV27 CASSRAVGGTEAFF TGTGCCAGCAGTCGGGCGGTGGGGGGCACTGAAGCTTTCTTT
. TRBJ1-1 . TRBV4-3 CASSQGMNTEAFF TGCGCCAGCAGCCAAGGAATGAACACTGAAGCTTTCTTT
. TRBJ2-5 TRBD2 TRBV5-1 CASTFGAGGQETQYF TGCGCCAGCACCTTCGGGGCGGGGGGTCAAGAGACCCAGTACTTC
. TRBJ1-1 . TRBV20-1 CSARPGSAAFF TGCAGTGCCAGACCGGGGTCAGCAGCTTTCTTT
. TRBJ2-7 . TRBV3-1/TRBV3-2 CASSQDSQDLVREQYF TGTGCCAGCAGCCAAGATTCTCAGGACCTGGTACGGGAGCAGTACTTC
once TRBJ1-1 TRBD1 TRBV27 CASSLGTGGTEAFF TGTGCCAGCAGTCTCGGGACAGGGGGCACTGAAGCTTTCTTT
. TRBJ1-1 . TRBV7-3 CASSLIGRGGEAFF TGTGCCAGCAGCTTAATCGGGCGGGGGGGCGAAGCTTTCTTT
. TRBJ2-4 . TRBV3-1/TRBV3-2 CASSPINYGAKNIQYF TGTGCCAGCAGCCCTATAAACTACGGAGCCAAAAACATTCAGTACTTC
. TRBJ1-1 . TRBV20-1 CSASDRTVNTEAFF TGCAGTGCTAGTGACAGGACAGTGAACACTGAAGCTTTCTTT
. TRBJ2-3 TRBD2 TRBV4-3 CASSQLSAAGGRTDTQYF TGCGCCAGCAGCCAACTCTCCGCGGCGGGGGGGCGCACAGATACGCAGTATTTT
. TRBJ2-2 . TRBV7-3 CASSSTGAGNTGELFF TGTGCCAGCAGTTCAACAGGGGCGGGAAACACCGGGGAGCTGTTTTTT
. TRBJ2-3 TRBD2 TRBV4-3 CASSQEPAGWGADTQYF TGCGCCAGCAGCCAAGAGCCAGCGGGATGGGGAGCAGATACGCAGTATTTT
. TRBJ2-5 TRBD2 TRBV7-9 CASSLGDGGAETQYF TGTGCCAGCAGCTTAGGTGACGGGGGGGCAGAGACCCAGTACTTC
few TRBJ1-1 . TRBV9 CASSVAVNTEAFF TGTGCCAGCAGCGTAGCCGTCAACACTGAAGCTTTCTTT
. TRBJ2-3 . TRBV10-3 CAISPFSRTSTDTQYF TGTGCCATCAGTCCATTTTCTAGAACATCCACAGATACGCAGTATTTT
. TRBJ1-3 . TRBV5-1 CASSSTPSGNTIYF TGCGCCAGCAGCTCCACTCCCTCTGGAAACACCATATATTTT
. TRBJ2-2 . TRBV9 CASSVGQAHTGELFF TGTGCCAGCAGCGTAGGACAGGCTCACACCGGGGAGCTGTTTTTT
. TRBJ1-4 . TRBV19 CASNSARFINEKLFF TGTGCCAGTAACTCCGCAAGGTTTATTAATGAAAAACTGTTTTTT
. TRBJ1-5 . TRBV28 CASSSIQGSNQPQHF TGTGCCAGCAGTTCTATTCAGGGTAGCAATCAGCCCCAGCATTTT
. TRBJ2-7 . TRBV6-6 CASRARVYEQYF TGTGCCAGCCGGGCTAGGGTCTACGAGCAGTACTTC
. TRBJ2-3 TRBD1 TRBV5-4 CASSLPGQGRTDTQYF TGTGCCAGCAGCCTACCCGGACAGGGAAGGACAGATACGCAGTATTTT
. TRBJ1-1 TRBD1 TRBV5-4 CASSLPTGARTEAFF TGTGCCAGCAGCCTACCCACAGGGGCTCGCACTGAAGCTTTCTTT
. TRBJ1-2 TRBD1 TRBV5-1 CASSAVMTGTRRGYTF TGCGCCAGCAGCGCAGTAATGACAGGGACCAGGCGTGGCTACACCTTC
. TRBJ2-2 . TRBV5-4 CASSLVNANTGELFF TGTGCCAGCAGCTTGGTTAACGCGAACACCGGGGAGCTGTTTTTT
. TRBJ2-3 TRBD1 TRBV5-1 CASTRDRVDSTQYF TGCGCCAGCACACGGGACAGGGTGGATTCGACGCAGTATTTT
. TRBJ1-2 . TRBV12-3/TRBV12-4 CASSFGGDGYTF TGTGCCAGCAGTTTTGGAGGGGATGGCTACACCTTC
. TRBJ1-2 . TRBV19 CASSMGGYTF TGTGCCAGTAGTATGGGCGGCTACACCTTC
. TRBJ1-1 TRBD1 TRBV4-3 CASSQNRDRGFRNTEAFF TGCGCCAGCAGCCAGAACCGGGACAGGGGATTCAGGAACACTGAAGCTTTCTTT
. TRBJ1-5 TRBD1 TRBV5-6 CASMGGGPNSNQPQHF TGTGCCAGCATGGGAGGGGGCCCTAATAGCAATCAGCCCCAGCATTTT
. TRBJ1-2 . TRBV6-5 CASSYGRRQGPYGYTF TGTGCCAGCAGTTACGGTCGGAGGCAGGGCCCCTATGGCTACACCTTC
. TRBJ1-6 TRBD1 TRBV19 CASAEAGTALNSPLHF TGTGCCAGCGCTGAAGCCGGGACAGCCCTTAATTCACCCCTCCACTTT